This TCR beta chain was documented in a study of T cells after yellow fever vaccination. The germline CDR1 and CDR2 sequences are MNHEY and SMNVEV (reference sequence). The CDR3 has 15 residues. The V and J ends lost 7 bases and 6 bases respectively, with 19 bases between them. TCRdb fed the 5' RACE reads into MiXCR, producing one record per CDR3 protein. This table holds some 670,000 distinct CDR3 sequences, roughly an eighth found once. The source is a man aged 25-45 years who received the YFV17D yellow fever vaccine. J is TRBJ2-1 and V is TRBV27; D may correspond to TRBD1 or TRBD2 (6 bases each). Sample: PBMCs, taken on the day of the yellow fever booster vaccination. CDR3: CASNYLGGAGNEQFF. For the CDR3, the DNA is TGTGCCAGCAACTACTTGGGGGGCGCGGGCAATGAGCAGTTCTTC.